The 14 T cell receptor beta chains reported below all come from one sample, sequenced in a study of blood T cells in healthy people across ages. PCR was performed a second time for about 7 to 11 cycles using a sample-barcoded 5' primer and a J-beta primer mix. Each CDR3 protein is one row after TCRdb ran MiXCR on the 5' RACE reads. The profile covers 1.8 million or so distinct CDR3 sequences, with around 42% appearing a single time and roughly 23% taken by the ten largest. Sequencing was done on a sample of blood. Receptors originate from a human donor in good health.

The chain has TRBV2 and TRBJ2-7; 7 positions match TRBD1. From germline, CDR1 is SNHLY and CDR2 FYNNEI. CDR3 size: 16 residues. V lost 8 bases, J lost 2 bases, and 15 bases stayed unmatched. The CDR3 DNA reads as TGTGCCAGCGCGGATATCGCGAAGACAGGGACCTACGAGCAGTACTTC. This encodes CASADIAKTGTYEQYF.

V usage is TRBV4-3 and J usage is TRBJ1-4; no firm D call. Germline V gene data show CDR1 as LGHNA and CDR2 as YSLEER. CDR3 length: 15 amino acids. Trimming took 5 bases from V and 3 from J, leaving 13 bases between them. CDR3 sequence: CASSTTLRPNEKLFF. The CDR3 region has the DNA TGCGCCAGCAGCACCACTCTTAGGCCTAATGAAAAACTGTTTTTT.

This clonotype was counted between two and nine times. The J gene is TRBJ2-1, the V gene TRBV12-3 or TRBV12-4; D ambiguous. This CDR3 has 13 amino acids. Trimming stripped 5 bases from V and 6 bases from J, with 11 bases between. The CDR3 here is CASSAMTPNEQFF. The CDR3 coding sequence is TGTGCCAGCAGTGCTATGACCCCCAATGAGCAGTTCTTC.

The table lists this clonotype with a few counts. V and J are TRBV15 and TRBJ1-4; D call uncertain. The V gene lost 0 bases and the J gene lost 7 bases, with 9 bases spanning the gap. Germline CDR1 is LNHNV and CDR2 is YYDKDF (reference sequence). The CDR3 loop spans 14 amino acids. CDR3 sequence (DNA): TGTGCCACCAGCAGAGATAATGGTGGTGAAAAACTGTTTTTT. Translated: CATSRDNGGEKLFF. Complete variable domain (other parts from reference TRBV15 and TRBJ1-4): DAMVIQNPRYQVTQFGKPVTLSCSQTLNHNVMYWYQQKSSQAPKLLFHYYDKDFNNEADTPDNFQSRRPNTSFCFLDIRSPGLGDTAMYLCATSRDNGGEKLFFGSGTQLSVL.

The chain joins TRBV10-3 to TRBJ2-3, with D tentatively TRBD2 (7 bases). This CDR3 is built from 15 residues. Trimming shortened V by 6 bases and J by 9 bases, and 22 bases separated the two germline ends. Per the germline V gene, CDR1 is ENHRY and CDR2 is SYGVKD. The CDR3 protein is CAIRRAGATQGTQYF. CDR3 bases: TGTGCCATCAGGCGGGCGGGGGCCACCCAGGGGACGCAGTATTTT.

CDR3 loop: CASSPTSGTPREGYTF. CDR3 DNA: TGTGCCAGCTCACCAACCTCCGGGACTCCCCGAGAGGGCTACACCTTC. V and J are TRBV18 and TRBJ1-2, with D maybe TRBD1 (5 bases). The CDR3 runs to 16 residues. Germline V gene data show CDR1 as KGHSH and CDR2 as LQKENI. With 2 bases removed from V and 8 bases from J, the gap between germline ends came to 21 bases.

The V call is TRBV2, the J call TRBJ2-1, with TRBD2 as a possible D gene (7 bases). The J call may be wrong; the DNA end is better matched by TRBJ2-7. Germline CDR1 reads SNHLY; CDR2 reads FYNNEI. This CDR3 has 16 residues. The CDR3 reads CASSERVAGAGGEQYF. The CDR3 DNA reads as TGTGCCAGCAGTGAACGTGTCGCGGGGGCCGGGGGAGAGCAGTACTTC.

The gene calls are TRBV7-2 and TRBJ2-5, with D perhaps being TRBD1 or TRBD2 (5 bases each). Germline lookup yields CDR1 SGHTA and CDR2 FQGNSA. CDR3 length equals 15 residues. Trimming left V 2 bases short and J 5 bases short, with 15 bases between. The CDR3 loop is CASSLQGDGVETQYF. In nucleotides, the CDR3 is TGTGCCAGCAGCTTACAGGGAGATGGCGTGGAGACCCAGTACTTC.

This clonotype has just a few counts. V and J are TRBV12-3 or TRBV12-4 and TRBJ2-1; TRBD1 might be the D (6 bases). There are 19 residues in the CDR3. The V and J ends lost 3 bases and 8 bases respectively, with 29 bases between them. The CDR3 sequence: CASSFINVGPPDSNHEQFF. DNA for the CDR3: TGTGCCAGCAGTTTTATCAACGTTGGCCCTCCGGACAGTAATCATGAGCAGTTCTTC.

The gene calls are TRBV7-8 and TRBJ2-7; D may correspond to TRBD1 or TRBD2 (6 bases each). CDR3 length: 18 amino acids. Germline CDR1 is SGHVS and CDR2 is FQNEAQ. V lost 3 bases, J lost 2 bases, and 23 bases lay in between. The CDR3 loop is CASSFKRGVSQTTYEQYF. CDR3 sequence (DNA): TGTGCCAGCAGCTTTAAGAGGGGGGTGAGCCAAACAACCTACGAGCAGTACTTC.

This chain joins TRBV7-2 and TRBJ2-1; D is perhaps TRBD1 (5 bases). Germline-derived CDR1 and CDR2 are SGHTA and FQGNSA. The length of the CDR3 is 12 residues. V was shortened by 5 bases and J by 11 bases, with 13 bases between the two germline ends. CDR3 region: CASSRLGRKQFF. In nucleotides, the CDR3 is TGTGCCAGCAGCCGTCTGGGGCGGAAGCAGTTCTTC.

This clonotype was detected a few times. The chain is built from TRBV2 and TRBJ1-1, with TRBD1 matching over 9 bases. The V and J ends lost 4 bases and 5 bases, in that order; junction bases with no gene match: 5. From germline, CDR1 is SNHLY and CDR2 FYNNEI. This CDR3 has 14 residues. CDR3 protein: CASSGWTGVTEAFF. The DNA of the CDR3 is TGTGCCAGCAGTGGATGGACAGGGGTGACTGAAGCTTTCTTT.

The sample holds a few counts of this clonotype. The chain combines TRBV20-1 with TRBJ1-2, with D perhaps matching TRBD1 (6 bases). The CDR3 is 16 amino acids. Germline V CDR1 and CDR2: DFQATT, SNEGSKA (reference sequence). The V gene lost 0 bases and the J gene lost 2 bases, with 16 bases spanning the gap. In nucleotides, the CDR3 is TGCAGTGCTAGAGACTTTGGATGGGGGCGGAACTATGGCTACACCTTC. Translating it yields CSARDFGWGRNYGYTF.

This clonotype was found a few times. The rearrangement links TRBV27 to TRBJ2-5; 7 nucleotides match TRBD1. V dropped 3 bases and J dropped 4; count of bases not matched to a gene: 14. Per germline, CDR1 MNHEY and CDR2 SMNVEV (reference sequence). CDR3 length equals 17 residues. As DNA, the CDR3 is TGTGCCAGCAGTTTTTACCACGGGACAGACTCAAGAGAGACCCAGTACTTC. Translated, it gives CASSFYHGTDSRETQYF.